This T cell receptor (beta chain) comes out of a study of shared clonotypes between healthy human individuals. Study context: CD4 naive and memory got three plates each, CD8 naive two, CD8 memory one.

TCRdb's table, derived via immunoSEQ multiplex PCR, lists solely in-frame clones and lacks some. The sample shows some 1 million clones, 70% to 80% of them seen only once. On this clone: The sample has other DNA sequences that encode this CDR3 too.

Germline V lookup: CDR1 SGHNT, CDR2 YYREEE (reference sequence). The V end lost 0 bases, the J end lost 0 bases, and 10 bases lay between the germline ends. The CDR3 is made up of 15 amino acids. Adult donors, all healthy and HIV-negative, had no recent acute infections or vaccinations. This TCR derives from a man aged 18 to 30 in good health. The sequencing sample was made of memory CD4+ T cells sorted from blood. Described subset: CD45RA-negative fraction. This sequence joins TRBV5-4 and TRBJ2-7; tentatively, D is TRBD1 or TRBD2 (6 bases each). CDR3 DNA sequence: TGTGCCAGCAGCTTGGCGGGGGCGAGCTCCTACGAGCAGTACTTC. It is translated as CASSLAGASSYEQYF.